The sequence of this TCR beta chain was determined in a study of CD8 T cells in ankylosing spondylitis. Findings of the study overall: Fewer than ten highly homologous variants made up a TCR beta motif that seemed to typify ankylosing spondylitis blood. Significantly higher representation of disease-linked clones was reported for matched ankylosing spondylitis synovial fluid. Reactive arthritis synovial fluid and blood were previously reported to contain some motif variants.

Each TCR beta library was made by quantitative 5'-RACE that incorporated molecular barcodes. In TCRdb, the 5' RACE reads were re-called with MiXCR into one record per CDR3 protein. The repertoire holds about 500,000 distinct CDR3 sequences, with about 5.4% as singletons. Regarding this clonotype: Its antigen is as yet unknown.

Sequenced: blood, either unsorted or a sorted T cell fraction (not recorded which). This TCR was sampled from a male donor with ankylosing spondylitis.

The CDR3 DNA sequence: TGTGCCAGCAGGCCGAGGGACAGGGGGCCCAATACGCAGTATTTT. Translation gives CASRPRDRGPNTQYF. The chain combines TRBV2 with TRBJ2-3; 12 nucleotides line up with TRBD1. Germline V gene lookup returns CDR1 SNHLY and CDR2 FYNNEI. The CDR3 length is 15 residues. Losses at the gene ends were 6 bases for V and 7 bases for J; bases not matched to a gene: 8.